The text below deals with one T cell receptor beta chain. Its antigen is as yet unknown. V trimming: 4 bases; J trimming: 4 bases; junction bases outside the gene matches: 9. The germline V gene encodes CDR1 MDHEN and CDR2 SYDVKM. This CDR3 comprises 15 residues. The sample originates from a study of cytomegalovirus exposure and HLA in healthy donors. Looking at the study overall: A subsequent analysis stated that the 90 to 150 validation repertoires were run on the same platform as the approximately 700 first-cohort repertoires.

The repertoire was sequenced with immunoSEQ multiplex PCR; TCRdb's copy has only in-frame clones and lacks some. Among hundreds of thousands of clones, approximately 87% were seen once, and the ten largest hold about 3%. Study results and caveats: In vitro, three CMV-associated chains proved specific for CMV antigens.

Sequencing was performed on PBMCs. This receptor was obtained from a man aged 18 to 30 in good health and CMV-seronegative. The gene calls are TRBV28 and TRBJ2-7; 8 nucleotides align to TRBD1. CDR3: CASSSGQGGPYEQYF. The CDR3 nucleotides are TGTGCCAGCAGTTCCGGACAGGGCGGTCCGTACGAGCAGTACTTC.